The subject of this entry is one T cell receptor (beta chain). The read halts 3 residues ahead of the CDR3 end, with the missing end drawn from the germline J gene. These data originate in a study of T cells in women clearing cervical HPV infection. Looking at the study overall: Donors had HPV16-related CIN3 or worse; 2 had invasive cancer.

The method was immunoSEQ multiplex PCR; TCRdb's version includes in-frame clones alone and lacks a portion of them. The specimen's table records tens of thousands of clones. Trimming took 3 bases from V and 5 from J; bases not matched to a gene: 3. Germline-derived CDR1 and CDR2 are SGHRS and YFSETQ. CDR3 length: 14 amino acids. The sequenced sample consisted of blood buffy coat. This receptor was taken from a woman between 18 and 70 years old with a cervical HPV16 infection that either progressed to CIN3+ or cleared (not recorded which). V gene TRBV5-1 combines with J gene TRBJ2-5; 11 positions match TRBD2. Partial CDR3 DNA: TGCGCCAGCAGCTCCGGACTAGCGGGCGAGACC. Translating it yields CASSSGLAGET. The full CDR3 protein is CASSSGLAGETQYF.